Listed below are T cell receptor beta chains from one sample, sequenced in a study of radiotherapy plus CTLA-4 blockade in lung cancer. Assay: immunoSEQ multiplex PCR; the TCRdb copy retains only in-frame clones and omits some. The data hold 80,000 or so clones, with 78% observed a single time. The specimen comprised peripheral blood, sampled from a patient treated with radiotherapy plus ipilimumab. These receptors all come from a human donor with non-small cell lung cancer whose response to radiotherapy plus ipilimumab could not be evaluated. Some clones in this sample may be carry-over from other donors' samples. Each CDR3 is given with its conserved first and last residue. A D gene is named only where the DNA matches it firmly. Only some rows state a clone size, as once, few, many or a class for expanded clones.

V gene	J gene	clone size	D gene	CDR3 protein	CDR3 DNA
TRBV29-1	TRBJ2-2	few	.	CSVDAGTNTGELFF	TGCAGCGTTGACGCAGGGACGAACACCGGGGAGCTGTTTTTT
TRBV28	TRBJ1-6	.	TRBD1	CASSLLTGAENSPLHF	TGTGCCAGCAGTTTATTGACAGGGGCAGAGAATTCACCCCTCCACTTT
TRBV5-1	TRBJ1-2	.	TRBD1	CASSPGTGSNYGYTF	TGCGCCAGCAGCCCCGGGACAGGGTCGAACTATGGCTACACCTTC
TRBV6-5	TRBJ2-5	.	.	CASREIRGQGETQYF	TGTGCCAGCAGGGAGATCAGGGGTCAGGGAGAGACCCAGTACTTC
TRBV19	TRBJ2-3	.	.	CASSIGNVADTQYF	TGTGCCAGTAGTATAGGCAATGTAGCAGATACGCAGTATTTT
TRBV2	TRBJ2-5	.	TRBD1	CASSKNRGGETQYF	TGTGCCAGCAGTAAAAACAGGGGCGGGGAGACCCAGTACTTC
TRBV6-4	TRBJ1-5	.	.	CASSEQGGQPQHF	TGTGCCAGCAGTGAGCAGGGTGGACAGCCCCAGCATTTT
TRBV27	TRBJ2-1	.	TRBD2	CASSLSGGGGTYNEQFF	TGTGCCAGCAGTTTATCGGGGGGCGGGGGGACCTACAATGAGCAGTTCTTC
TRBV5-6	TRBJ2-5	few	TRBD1	CASSLSSGTGWRERETQYF	TGTGCCAGCAGCTTGTCCTCGGGGACAGGGTGGAGAGAAAGAGAGACCCAGTACTTC
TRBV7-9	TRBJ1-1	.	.	CASSLESGTEAFF	TGTGCCAGCAGCTTAGAATCGGGCACTGAAGCTTTCTTT
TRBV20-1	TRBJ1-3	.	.	CSASRDYTIYF	TGCAGTGCCTCACGAGATTACACCATATATTTT
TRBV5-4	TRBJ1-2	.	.	CASSVPGVGGYTF	TGTGCCAGCAGCGTCCCAGGGGTGGGTGGCTACACCTTC
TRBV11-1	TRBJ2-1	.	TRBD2	CASSLYSGGASEQFF	TGTGCCAGCAGCTTATATAGCGGGGGGGCCAGTGAGCAGTTCTTC
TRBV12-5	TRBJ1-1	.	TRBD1	CASGSYRGRNTEAFF	TGTGCTAGTGGTTCCTACAGGGGCAGGAACACTGAAGCTTTCTTT
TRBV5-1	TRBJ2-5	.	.	CASSLRVQETQYF	TGCGCCAGCAGCTTGAGAGTCCAAGAGACCCAGTACTTC
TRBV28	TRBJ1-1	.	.	CASSLEGGRHTEAFF	TGTGCCAGCAGTTTAGAAGGAGGTCGACACACTGAAGCTTTCTTT
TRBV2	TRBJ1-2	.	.	CASSWESYGYTF	TGTGCCAGCAGTTGGGAGAGCTATGGCTACACCTTC
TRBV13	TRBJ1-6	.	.	CASTGTGGALGSPLHF	TGTGCCAGCACAGGGACCGGGGGGGCGCTCGGGTCACCCCTCCACTTT
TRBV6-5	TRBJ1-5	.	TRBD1	CASSYRQGRAQPQHF	TGTGCCAGCAGTTACCGACAGGGAAGGGCTCAGCCCCAGCATTTT
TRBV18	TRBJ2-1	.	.	CASSPGQGPYNEQFF	TGTGCCAGCTCACCGGGGCAGGGGCCCTACAATGAGCAGTTCTTC
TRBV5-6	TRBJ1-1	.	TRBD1	CASSLLGQMNTEAFF	TGTGCCAGCAGCTTATTGGGACAGATGAACACTGAAGCTTTCTTT
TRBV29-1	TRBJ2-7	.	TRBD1	CSARTGGDEQYF	TGCAGCGCAAGGACAGGAGGAGACGAGCAGTACTTC
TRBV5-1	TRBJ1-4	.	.	CASRTGMGEKLFF	TGCGCCAGCAGAACAGGGATGGGGGAAAAACTGTTTTTT
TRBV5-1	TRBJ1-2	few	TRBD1	CASSSAKGQATNYGYTF	TGCGCCAGCAGCTCGGCCAAGGGACAGGCAACTAACTATGGCTACACCTTC
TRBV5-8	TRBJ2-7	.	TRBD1	CASRRSGTGPYEQYF	TGTGCCAGCAGGAGATCCGGGACAGGTCCTTACGAGCAGTACTTC
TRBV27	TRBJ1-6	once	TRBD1	CASSFQPSTGNFHF	TGTGCCAGCAGTTTCCAACCCTCGACAGGGAACTTCCACTTT
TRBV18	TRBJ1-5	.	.	CASSPRGGSNQPQHF	TGTGCCAGCTCACCACGCGGGGGTAGCAATCAGCCCCAGCATTTT
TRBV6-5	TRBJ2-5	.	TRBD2	CASRTSGGAETQYF	TGTGCCAGCAGGACTAGCGGGGGGGCGGAGACCCAGTACTTC
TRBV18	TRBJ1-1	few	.	CASSPLAADTEAFF	TGTGCCAGCTCACCACTCGCGGCCGACACTGAAGCTTTCTTT
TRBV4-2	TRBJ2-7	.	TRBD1	CASSWDREDEQYF	TGTGCCAGCAGTTGGGACAGGGAGGACGAGCAGTACTTC
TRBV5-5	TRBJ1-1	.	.	CASSLLYMDTEAFF	TGTGCCAGCAGCTTGTTGTACATGGACACTGAAGCTTTCTTT
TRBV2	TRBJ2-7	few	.	CASRGGVFYEQYF	TGTGCCAGCAGGGGCGGGGTTTTCTACGAGCAGTACTTC
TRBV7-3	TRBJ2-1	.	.	CASSSMGGLPYNEQFF	TGTGCCAGCAGCTCTATGGGCGGGCTCCCCTACAATGAGCAGTTCTTC
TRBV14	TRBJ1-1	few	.	CASSNRQILNTEAFF	TGTGCCAGCAGCAACAGACAGATTTTGAACACTGAAGCTTTCTTT
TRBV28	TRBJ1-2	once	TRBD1	CASSKTGENYGYTF	TGTGCCAGCAGTAAGACAGGGGAAAACTATGGCTACACCTTC
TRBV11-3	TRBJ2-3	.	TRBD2	CASSLVAGGTDTQYF	TGTGCCAGCAGCTTAGTTGCGGGGGGCACAGATACGCAGTATTTT
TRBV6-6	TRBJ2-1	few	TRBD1	CASSRRDRGPYNEQFF	TGTGCCAGCAGCCGACGGGACAGGGGGCCTTACAATGAGCAGTTCTTC
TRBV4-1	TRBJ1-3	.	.	CASSPLGFLGNTIYF	TGCGCCAGCAGCCCTTTGGGCTTCCTCGGAAACACCATATATTTT
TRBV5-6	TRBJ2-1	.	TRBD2	CASSLEAGGIYNEQFF	TGTGCCAGCAGCTTGGAGGCGGGGGGGATCTACAATGAGCAGTTCTTC
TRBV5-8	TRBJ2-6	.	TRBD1	CASSPQGALSGANVLTF	TGTGCCAGCAGCCCACAGGGGGCGTTGTCTGGGGCCAACGTCCTGACTTTC
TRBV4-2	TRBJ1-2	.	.	CASSQDGGIFYGYTF	TGTGCCAGCAGCCAAGATGGGGGGATTTTCTATGGCTACACCTTC
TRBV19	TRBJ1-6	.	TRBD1	CASSRDSYSPLHF	TGTGCCAGTAGCCGGGACAGCTATTCACCCCTCCACTTT
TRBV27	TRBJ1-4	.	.	CASSFRFVEGPTNEKLFF	TGTGCCAGCAGTTTTCGGTTTGTCGAGGGTCCAACTAATGAAAAACTGTTTTTT
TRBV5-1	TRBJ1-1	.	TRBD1	CASRRDWTGSMNTEAFF	TGCGCCAGCAGACGCGATTGGACAGGGAGTATGAACACTGAAGCTTTCTTT
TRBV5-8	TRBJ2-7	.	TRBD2	CASRAGGGREQYF	TGTGCCAGCAGGGCAGGCGGGGGTCGGGAGCAGTACTTC
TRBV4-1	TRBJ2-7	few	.	CASSQDLGVYEQYF	TGCGCCAGCAGCCAAGATTTAGGAGTCTACGAGCAGTACTTC
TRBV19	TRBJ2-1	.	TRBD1	CASIPGTGGVNEQFF	TGTGCCAGTATTCCCGGGACAGGGGGTGTCAATGAGCAGTTCTTC
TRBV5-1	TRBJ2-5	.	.	CASSLAGGQETQYF	TGCGCCAGCAGCTTGGCAGGTGGTCAAGAGACCCAGTACTTC
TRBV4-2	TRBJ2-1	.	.	CASSQGPGGQRYNEQFF	TGTGCCAGCAGCCAAGGACCCGGGGGTCAACGCTACAATGAGCAGTTCTTC
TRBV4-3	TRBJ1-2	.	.	CASSQESANYGYTF	TGCGCCAGCAGCCAAGAGTCGGCTAACTATGGCTACACCTTC
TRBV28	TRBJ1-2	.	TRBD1	CASSYRGHGYTF	TGTGCCAGCAGTTACAGGGGGCATGGCTACACCTTC
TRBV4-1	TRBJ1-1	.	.	CASSQGVLGRGHTEAFF	TGCGCCAGCAGCCAAGGGGTCTTGGGCAGGGGTCACACTGAAGCTTTCTTT
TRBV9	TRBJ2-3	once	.	CASSPLGRDTQYF	TGTGCCAGCAGCCCCCTGGGCCGGGATACGCAGTATTTT
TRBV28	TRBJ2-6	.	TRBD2	CASSSDGGSTKGPSGANVLTF	TGTGCCAGCAGTTCCGACGGGGGGTCGACTAAGGGGCCCTCTGGGGCCAACGTCCTGACTTTC
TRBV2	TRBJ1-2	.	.	CASTSSRGLAYGYTF	TGTGCCAGCACCTCCTCGCGGGGACTTGCCTATGGCTACACCTTC
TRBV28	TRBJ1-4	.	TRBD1	CASSSGQSNEKLFF	TGTGCCAGCAGTTCGGGACAGAGTAATGAAAAACTGTTTTTT
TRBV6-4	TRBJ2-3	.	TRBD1	CASSDGQGGRRGTQYF	TGTGCCAGCAGTGATGGACAGGGAGGCCGAAGGGGTACGCAGTATTTT
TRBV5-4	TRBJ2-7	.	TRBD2	CASSETSGDEQYF	TGTGCCAGCAGCGAGACTAGCGGGGACGAGCAGTACTTC
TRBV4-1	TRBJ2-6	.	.	CASSQIHDSTSGANVLTF	TGCGCCAGCAGCCAAATTCATGACAGTACCTCTGGGGCCAACGTCCTGACTTTC